The 23 T cell receptor beta chains listed next were all sequenced from one sample in a study of spatial heterogeneity in lung cancer. Indicated time point: sample taken at primary tumor resection. TCRdb re-called the 5' RACE reads through MiXCR, storing one row per CDR3 protein. The sample has tens of thousands of distinct CDR3 sequences; 5.2% are singletons. Specimen: PBMCs, collected at surgery. The receptors originated from a female donor with early-stage non-small cell lung cancer.

In its sample, this clonotype was seen a few times. The chain combines TRBV4-1 with TRBJ1-1; 7 nucleotides agree with TRBD1. Germline-derived CDR1 and CDR2 are MGHRA and YSYEKL. CDR3 length equals 15 residues. After removal of 1 base from V and 3 bases from J, the junction contained 5 bases not matched to a gene. The CDR3 DNA follows: TGCGCCAGCAGCCAAGGAGGGGGCAAGGACACTGAAGCTTTCTTT. It codes for CASSQGGGKDTEAFF.

CDR3 nucleotides: TGCGCCAGCAGCCCCCAGGGGGTCGGGAATGAGCAGTTCTTC. Protein sequence: CASSPQGVGNEQFF. The chain combines TRBV5-1 with TRBJ2-1; 7 bases agree with TRBD1. Germline assignment: CDR1 SGHRS and CDR2 YFSETQ. V was pared by 4 bases and J by 7 bases, with 8 bases of the junction left unmatched. CDR3 size: 14 residues.

This clonotype was seen a handful of times. The chain uses TRBV20-1 and TRBJ2-1; D call uncertain. Trimming left V 0 bases short and J 9 bases short, with 6 bases between. Germline V CDR1 and CDR2: DFQATT, SNEGSKA (reference sequence). This CDR3 is 11 amino acids long. The CDR3: CSARDLGEQFF. The DNA of the CDR3 is TGCAGTGCTAGAGATCTGGGTGAGCAGTTCTTC.

This clonotype was counted many times. The chain carries TRBV25-1 and TRBJ1-1, with 8 bases that match TRBD1. The V gene end was trimmed by 4 bases and the J gene end by 5 bases; junction bases not matched to a gene: 3. The CDR3 has 13 residues. Germline values: CDR1 MGHDK, CDR2 SYGVNS. CDR3 in amino acids: CASSVQGATEAFF. The DNA for the CDR3 is TGTGCCAGCAGTGTGCAGGGGGCAACTGAAGCTTTCTTT.

This clonotype showed up many times. This chain connects TRBV7-8 to TRBJ1-1; D uncertain. CDR3 length equals 11 residues. The V end was cut by 5 bases, the J end by 11 bases, with 12 bases between. Germline V lookup: CDR1 SGHVS, CDR2 FQNEAQ. Here the CDR3 DNA reads TGTGCCAGCAGCCCGAAGGAAGAGGCTTTCTTT. It is translated as CASSPKEEAFF.

This clonotype was seen repeatedly, ten times or more. The rearrangement uses TRBV28 and TRBJ2-4; 7 positions agree with TRBD2. The germline gives CDR1 MDHEN, CDR2 SYDVKM. J gave up 15 bases and V 6 bases, and 17 bases lay outside the gene matches. The CDR3 loop spans 14 amino acids. This CDR3 reads CASSSSGPSLQRYF. The CDR3 DNA reads as TGTGCCAGCAGCTCTAGCGGACCCTCCCTTCAACGGTACTTC.

This clonotype was recorded at least ten times. The chain recombines TRBV9 with TRBJ2-6; possibly TRBD1 or TRBD2 for D (6 bases each). Trimming pared 1 base from V and 1 base from J, leaving 12 bases between. CDR3 size: 17 residues. Germline V gene lookup returns CDR1 SGDLS and CDR2 YYNGEE. This chain's CDR3 is CASSVRGVKSGANVLTF. CDR3 in DNA: TGTGCCAGCAGCGTAAGGGGGGTTAAGTCTGGGGCCAACGTCCTGACTTTC.

This clonotype was detected a few times. The gene calls are TRBV7-9 and TRBJ2-7; unclear D gene. Germline CDR1 SEHNR, CDR2 FQNEAQ (reference sequence). Deletions cut 0 bases from V and 3 bases from J, with 12 bases between. The CDR3 has 15 residues. The CDR3 DNA reads TGTGCCAGCAGCTTAGCCGGATTAGCCGGCTACGAGCAGTACTTC. It is translated as CASSLAGLAGYEQYF.

This clonotype was observed a handful of times. This rearrangement joins TRBV12-3 or TRBV12-4 to TRBJ2-1; unclear D gene. The CDR3 is 12 amino acids. V was shortened by 5 bases and J by 2 bases, with 4 bases between the two germline ends. The CDR3 protein is CASSPTYNEQFF. CDR3 sequence (DNA): TGTGCCAGCAGTCCAACCTACAATGAGCAGTTCTTC.

This clonotype has a count of ten or more. The CDR3 DNA sequence: TGTGCCAGCAGTGCGGGCAAAAAGGGAGGCTACACCTTC. This sequence encodes CASSAGKKGGYTF. The chain combines TRBV12-3 or TRBV12-4 with TRBJ1-2, with unresolved D. The V gene lost 5 bases and the J gene lost 8 bases, with 15 bases spanning the gap. This CDR3 is 13 amino acids long.

The sample holds many counts of this clonotype. The chain is built from TRBV5-1 and TRBJ1-1, with D hard to call. V gave up 5 bases and J gave up 11 bases, with 16 bases separating them. CDR3 length: 12 amino acids. Germline V gene data show CDR1 as SGHRS and CDR2 as YFSETQ. CDR3 in DNA: TGCGCCAGCAGGGTCGATGCCGGCGGCGCTTTCTTT. The encoded protein is CASRVDAGGAFF.

The CDR3 region is CASSLETGPYGYTF. CDR3 DNA sequence: TGTGCCAGCAGTTTGGAGACAGGGCCCTATGGCTACACCTTC. The chain links TRBV12-3 or TRBV12-4 to TRBJ1-2, with 7 bases identical to TRBD1. Losses at the gene ends were 3 bases for V and 4 bases for J; bases not matched to a gene: 5. The CDR3 has 14 residues.

This clonotype showed up many times. This chain joins TRBV2 and TRBJ2-7; D call uncertain. With 8 bases removed from V and 0 bases from J, the gap between germline ends came to 5 bases. There are 11 residues in the CDR3. From germline, CDR1 is SNHLY and CDR2 FYNNEI. The CDR3 DNA is TGTGCCAGCGCAGGCTCCTACGAGCAGTACTTC. Translating it yields CASAGSYEQYF.

This clonotype was seen repeatedly, ten times or more. The chain links TRBV10-1 to TRBJ1-1; possible D gene TRBD1, 5 bases. Deletions cut 3 bases from V and 5 bases from J, with 10 bases between. Per germline, CDR1 WNHNN and CDR2 SYGVQD (reference sequence). The CDR3 has 13 amino acids. CDR3 amino acids: CASSERGDTEAFF. For the CDR3, the DNA is TGCGCCAGCAGTGAAAGAGGGGATACTGAAGCTTTCTTT.

Many counts were recorded for this clonotype. The CDR3: CASSFGLNTGELFF. The CDR3, as DNA: TGTGCCAGCAGCTTTGGGCTGAACACCGGGGAGCTGTTTTTT. This chain joins TRBV7-3 and TRBJ2-2; no clear D. This CDR3 has 14 amino acids. Germline V gene data show CDR1 as SGHTA and CDR2 as FQGTGA. V was shortened by 3 bases and J by 1 base, with 6 bases between the two germline ends.

This clonotype appeared a few times. The rearrangement uses TRBV29-1 and TRBJ1-6, with a weak D call TRBD1 (6 bases). The ends were cut back, 6 bases at V and 9 bases at J, with 15 bases in the middle. Germline CDR1 is SQVTM and CDR2 is ANQGSEA. The CDR3 has 13 amino acids. DNA for the CDR3: TGCAGCGTGAAAACAGGGATCGGTTCACCCCTCCACTTT. This gives the protein CSVKTGIGSPLHF.

This clonotype was seen at least ten times. V is TRBV20-1 and J is TRBJ2-1, with D perhaps matching TRBD2 (7 bases). V lost 5 bases, J lost 4 bases, and 12 bases lay in between. CDR3 length equals 13 residues. From germline, CDR1 is DFQATT and CDR2 SNEGSKA (reference sequence). In nucleotides, the CDR3 is TGCAGTGCTGACCGGGGGGCTTACAATGAGCAGTTCTTC. Translation: CSADRGAYNEQFF.

The chain combines TRBV28 with TRBJ2-3; 13 bases match TRBD2. With V trimmed by 5 bases and J by 4 bases, 3 bases remained unmatched. Germline V gene lookup returns CDR1 MDHEN and CDR2 SYDVKM. The CDR3 is 15 residues long. The CDR3 loop is CASSETSGGPDTQYF. The CDR3 bases are TGTGCCAGCAGTGAGACTAGCGGGGGGCCAGATACGCAGTATTTT.

This clonotype was picked up many times. The chain couples TRBV6-2 or TRBV6-3 to TRBJ1-1; D remains unclear. Between the trimmed V and J ends, which lost 4 bases and 0 bases, there was a span of 15 bases. This CDR3 has 16 amino acids. The germline CDR1 and CDR2 sequences are MNHEY and SVGEGT. The CDR3 sequence is CASSSLGQALNTEAFF. The CDR3 coding sequence is TGTGCCAGCAGTTCCCTAGGGCAGGCATTGAACACTGAAGCTTTCTTT.

Ten or more counts support this clonotype. The rearrangement uses TRBV7-9 and TRBJ1-5, with TRBD1 identical over 10 bases. The CDR3 runs to 17 residues. Trimming at V came to 0 bases and at J to 5 bases, leaving 7 bases not matched to a gene. Germline CDR1 and CDR2: SEHNR and FQNEAQ (reference sequence). CDR3 DNA: TGTGCCAGCAGCTTAGCCTACGGGACAGGGGCGGATCAGCCCCAGCATTTT. It yields the protein CASSLAYGTGADQPQHF. Looking up the rest from reference TRBV7-9 and TRBJ1-5 gives the full variable domain: DTGVSQNPRHKITKRGQNVTFRCDPISEHNRLYWYRQTLGQGPEFLTYFQNEAQLEKSRLLSDRFSAERPKGSFSTLEIQRTEQGDSAMYLCASSLAYGTGADQPQHFGDGTRLSIL.

This clonotype was counted many times. This chain connects TRBV2 to TRBJ1-1; D is unclear. The CDR3 extends over 12 amino acids. Looked up from germline, CDR1 is SNHLY and CDR2 is FYNNEI. Trimming pared 3 bases from V and 6 bases from J, leaving 8 bases between. CDR3 coding DNA: TGTGCCAGCAGTGAGGGAAGCCCTGAAGCTTTCTTT. Translating gives CASSEGSPEAFF.

Ten or more counts support this clonotype. The chain recombines TRBV18 with TRBJ1-5, with D tentatively TRBD1 (5 bases). This CDR3 is 14 amino acids long. Between the trimmed V and J ends, which lost 5 bases and 7 bases, there was a span of 15 bases. Germline V gene sequence: CDR1 KGHSH, CDR2 LQKENI. This chain's CDR3 is CASSASGRDQPQHF. In DNA form, the CDR3 reads TGTGCCAGCTCAGCGTCTGGAAGGGACCAGCCCCAGCATTTT.

This clonotype was seen at least ten times. The chain has TRBV2 and TRBJ1-1; D possibly corresponds to TRBD1 (5 bases). Germline loops: CDR1 SNHLY, CDR2 FYNNEI. CDR3 length: 12 amino acids. The ends were cut back, 4 bases at V and 7 bases at J, with 10 bases in the middle. CDR3 nucleotide sequence: TGTGCCAGCAGTGGGGACGCAAATGAAGCTTTCTTT. Translated: CASSGDANEAFF.